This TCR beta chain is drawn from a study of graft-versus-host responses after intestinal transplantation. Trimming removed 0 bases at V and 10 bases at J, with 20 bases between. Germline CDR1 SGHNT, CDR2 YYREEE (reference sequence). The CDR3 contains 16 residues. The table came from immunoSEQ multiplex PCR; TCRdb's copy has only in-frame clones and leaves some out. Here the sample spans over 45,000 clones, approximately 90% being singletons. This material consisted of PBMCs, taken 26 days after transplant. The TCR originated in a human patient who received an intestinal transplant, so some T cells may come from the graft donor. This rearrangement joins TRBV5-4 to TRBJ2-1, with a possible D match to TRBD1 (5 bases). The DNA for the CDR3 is TGTGCCAGCAGCTTGGATGGAAACTTCCAGGGTCGGGAGCAGTTCTTC. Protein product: CASSLDGNFQGREQFF.